The rows below give T cell receptor beta chains drawn from one sample of a study of blood T cell repertoires in COVID-19. Only in-frame clones appear in the TCRdb table, and some are missing; sequencing was by immunoSEQ multiplex PCR. Here the sample spans about 280,000 clones, roughly nine tenths being singletons. The sequenced material came from peripheral blood. The receptor set was obtained from a middle-aged man with active or convalescent COVID-19. Both conserved end residues are trimmed from each CDR3.

J: TRBJ2-7
V: TRBV10-3
CDR3: AIGQGDPRWDEQY

J: TRBJ1-1
V: TRBV23-1
CDR3: ASCRYLGQGNTEAF

J: TRBJ1-5
V: TRBV5-1
CDR3: ASSLTGMGARNQPQH

J: TRBJ1-2
V: TRBV27
CDR3: ASSSPLNSDGYT

J: TRBJ1-3
V: TRBV10-3
CDR3: AISESLGAGNTIY

J: TRBJ1-4
V: TRBV6-1
CDR3: ASSVGQGAGNEKLF

J: TRBJ1-6
V: TRBV20-1
CDR3: SASAGQNNSPLH

J: TRBJ2-1
V: TRBV3-1/TRBV3-2
CDR3: ASSQGRGNEQF

J: TRBJ2-3
V: TRBV4-1
CDR3: ASSQDSLAGGSTDTQY

J: TRBJ2-7
V: TRBV12-3/TRBV12-4
CDR3: ASSLLGVEQY

J: TRBJ1-1
V: TRBV9
CDR3: ASSGAGAEAF

J: TRBJ2-2
V: TRBV9
CDR3: ASSPVGGARAGELF

J: TRBJ1-5
V: TRBV27
CDR3: ASSLFGGHGSQH

J: TRBJ2-7
V: TRBV7-9
CDR3: ASSPGQDLTYEQY

J: TRBJ2-7
V: TRBV9
CDR3: ASSVGGGLNEQY

J: TRBJ2-7
V: TRBV30
CDR3: AWMPGGTPGEQY

J: TRBJ1-5
V: TRBV2
CDR3: ASSGGGLGENQPQH

J: TRBJ1-2
V: TRBV5-1
CDR3: ASSLQGQYGYT

J: TRBJ2-5
V: TRBV11-3
CDR3: ASSSPGTSQETQY

J: TRBJ2-1
V: TRBV10-3
CDR3: AISGATGFDYNEQF

J: TRBJ2-7
V: TRBV4-2
CDR3: ASSQVRRDLAGTTYEQY

J: TRBJ1-1
V: TRBV20-1
CDR3: SASLGGMNTEAF

J: TRBJ2-1
V: TRBV15
CDR3: ATSRVNNEQF

J: TRBJ2-7
V: TRBV5-4
CDR3: ASSQDRGLSYEQY

J: TRBJ2-5
V: TRBV5-4
CDR3: ASSRGAGQETQY

J: TRBJ1-2
V: TRBV7-6
CDR3: ASSSDYNYGYT

J: TRBJ1-4
V: TRBV5-4
CDR3: ASSLGTGGGKLF